These 30 T cell receptor beta chains share one sample of origin, sequenced in a study of CD8+ T cells in alopecia areata. RNA was isolated and reverse transcribed to cDNA, the sequencing template. Clones were sequenced by immunoSEQ multiplex PCR, and TCRdb holds only the in-frame ones, with some missing. The data show roughly 110,000 clones, with none appearing a single time. The sequenced sample was lesional skin. The receptors come from a C3H/HeJ mouse with alopecia areata. MHC haplotype of the strain: H2-k.

This clone was observed a few times. Germline and genes: mouse. The CDR3 loop is CTCSARDRGPEVFF. CDR3 DNA (partial): TGCACCTGCAGTGCTAGGGACAGGGGTCCA. This chain connects TRBV1 to TRBJ1-1, with TRBD1 matching 10 bases. The CDR3 end is not reached by the read, which stops 4 residues before it; the germline J gene fills it in. The CDR3 is made up of 14 amino acids. Germline CDR1 reads NSQYPW; CDR2 reads LRSPGD (reference sequence).

This clone was seen more than once but under ten times. Mouse names are used for the genes. Coverage ceases 4 residues before the CDR3 finishes, and the germline J gene fills in the end. The J gene is TRBJ2-7, the V gene TRBV13-2, with D tentatively TRBD1 (6 bases). CDR3 length: 10 amino acids. CDR1 is NNHNN and CDR2 is SYGAGS in the germline V gene (reference sequence). CDR3 DNA (partial): TGTGCCACTGGACAGTAT. It translates to CATGQY. The full CDR3 reads CATGQYEQYF.

The table lists this clone with a few counts. Gene names are mouse gene names. The read finishes 4 residues shy of the CDR3 end, and the germline J gene is used to complete it. The chain employs TRBV13-3 and TRBJ1-1; possible D gene TRBD1, 6 bases. The CDR3 has 13 amino acids. Germline V lookup: CDR1 NNHDY, CDR2 SYVADS. CDR3 amino acids: CASSGGGQTEVFF. The DNA read from the CDR3 is TGTGCCAGCAGTGGAGGGGGACAAACA.

In this sample, this clone turned up a few times. The protein listed by TCRdb differs at residue 9 from the translated DNA, so the DNA translation is shown. The gene names here belong to mouse. The CDR3 here is CASSFQGNTLYF. CDR3 DNA, as far as it was read: TGTGCCAGCAGTTTTCAAGGAAATACG. The rearrangement links TRBV19 to TRBJ1-3, with D hard to call. The CDR3 end is not reached by the read, which stops 3 residues before it; the germline J gene fills it in. Trimming shortened V by 4 bases and J by 4 bases, and 6 bases separated the two germline ends. The germline V gene encodes CDR1 FNHDT and CDR2 SITEND (reference sequence). The CDR3 is 12 amino acids.

This clone was detected many times. These gene names are mouse names. Read data end 4 residues before the CDR3 end; the end is taken from the germline J gene. This sequence joins TRBV13-3 and TRBJ2-4; possibly TRBD1 for D (6 bases). Deletions cut 5 bases from V and 2 bases from J, with 9 bases between. The CDR3 runs to 13 residues. Germline V gene data show CDR1 as NNHDY and CDR2 as SYVADS. CDR3 amino acids: CASRGTSQNTLYF. Partial CDR3 DNA: TGTGCCAGCAGAGGGACATCTCAAAAC.

This clone showed up many times. Mouse gene names and germline throughout. CDR3 in amino acids: CASSLPLGGSAETLYF. The sequenced CDR3 bases are TGTGCCAGCAGTCTCCCCCTGGGGGGTAGTGCAGAA. The J gene is TRBJ2-3, the V gene TRBV13-3; 8 bases line up with TRBD2. The read halts 4 residues ahead of the CDR3 end, with the missing end drawn from the germline J gene. The junction had 7 bases not matched to a gene; V was cut back by 4 bases and J by 0 bases. This CDR3 spans 16 amino acids. Germline assignment: CDR1 NNHDY and CDR2 SYVADS.

This clone appeared many times. TCRdb's protein sequence differs at residue 10 from the translated DNA; the protein presented here follows the DNA. Germline and genes: mouse. The read is 3 residues too short to cover the CDR3 end, so that end is filled in from the germline J gene. V and J are TRBV13-3 and TRBJ1-6; D not resolved. TRBJ1-6 is an ORF for which the function is uncertain. V dropped 5 bases and J dropped 5 bases, with 8 bases sitting between them. Germline values: CDR1 NNHDY, CDR2 SYVADS. This CDR3 is built from 13 residues. CDR3 DNA, as far as it was read: TGTGCCAGCAGGATGACAAATAATTCGCCC. Translated: CASRMTNNSP. The whole CDR3 sequence reads CASRMTNNSPLYF.

This clone showed up just a few times. Genes here carry mouse names. The read ends 4 residues before the CDR3 terminus; that terminus is restored from the germline J gene. This chain joins TRBV13-3 and TRBJ1-1, with 12 bases matching TRBD1. CDR3 length: 16 amino acids. Germline V gene data show CDR1 as NNHDY and CDR2 as SYVADS. The J segment lost 4 bases and the V segment lost 2 bases, leaving 6 bases of the junction unmatched. The DNA read from the CDR3 is TGTGCCAGCAGTGAGGGGACAGGGGGCGAGGGCACA. Amino acid sequence: CASSEGTGGEGT. The CDR3 in its entirety is CASSEGTGGEGTEVFF.

This clone showed up just a few times. Genes and germline are mouse. The read comes to an end 4 residues before the CDR3 does, leaving the germline J gene to fill in the end. V and J are TRBV13-2 and TRBJ2-7; 8 bases line up with TRBD2. CDR1 is NNHNN and CDR2 is SYGAGS in the germline V gene (reference sequence). This CDR3 is built from 13 residues. The CDR3 loop reads CASGDAWGDEQYF. CDR3 bases read: TGTGCCAGCGGTGATGCCTGGGGGGAT.

With respect to this clone: Here the gene names and germline are mouse. The CDR3 is cut off 4 residues early in the read; its end comes from the germline J gene. The chain is built from TRBV13-3 and TRBJ1-2, with 9 bases matching TRBD1. From germline, CDR1 is NNHDY and CDR2 SYVADS. Losses at the gene ends were 0 bases for V and 1 base for J; bases not matched to a gene: 4. This CDR3 region has 16 residues. The covered CDR3 bases are TGTGCCAGCAGTGATGCATGGGACAGGGTAAACTCC. It is translated as CASSDAWDRVNS. The complete CDR3 reads CASSDAWDRVNSDYTF.

This clone was counted many times. Gene names follow the mouse nomenclature. The CDR3 end falls 4 residues outside the read, so it is completed with the germline J gene. The rearrangement joins TRBV13-1 to TRBJ2-1; D perhaps matches TRBD1 (6 bases). CDR3 size: 12 residues. V shed 6 bases and J shed 5 bases, with 9 bases lying between them. Germline V gives CDR1 NSHNY, CDR2 SYGAGN. The CDR3 protein is CASKGHNAEQFF. CDR3 bases read: TGTGCCAGCAAGGGACACAATGCT.

Points on this clone: Mouse names are used for the genes. The CDR3 end lies 4 residues beyond the end of the read and is filled in from the germline J gene. The chain is built from TRBV17 and TRBJ2-3, with 8 bases lining up with TRBD1. V shed 7 bases, J shed 3 bases, and the junction held 6 bases outside the gene matches. The CDR3 is 14 amino acids. CDR1 and CDR2 from the germline V gene are MNHDT and YYDKIL. The CDR3: CASTRTGRAETLYF. The CDR3 bases that were read are TGTGCTAGCACCCGGACAGGGAGGGCAGAA.

There are a few counts of this clone. Gene and germline names: mouse. Read data end 4 residues before the CDR3 end; the end is taken from the germline J gene. This chain uses TRBV13-3 with TRBJ2-4, with a weak D call TRBD1 (5 bases). The CDR3 consists of 13 residues. Germline V gene lookup returns CDR1 NNHDY and CDR2 SYVADS. The sequenced CDR3 bases are TGTGCCAGCAGTGATGTGGACACAAAC. Encoded protein: CASSDVDTN. The whole CDR3 protein reads CASSDVDTNTLYF.

As for this clone: These gene names are mouse names. The observed sequence ends 4 residues before the CDR3 terminus, with the missing tail filled in from the germline J gene. The genes are TRBV13-3 and TRBJ1-1, with 7 bases matching TRBD1. The CDR3 has 12 amino acids. The V gene's germline CDR1 is NNHDY and CDR2 SYVADS. The covered CDR3 bases are TGTGCCAGCCGACAGGGAGGGACA. As protein: CASRQGGT. The whole CDR3 protein reads CASRQGGTEVFF.

This clone was found a few times. Mouse gene names and germline throughout. The CDR3 end lies 4 residues beyond the end of the read and is filled in from the germline J gene. The chain links TRBV1 to TRBJ2-4; possibly TRBD1 for D (6 bases). The CDR3 totals 16 residues. Per the germline V gene, CDR1 is NSQYPW and CDR2 is LRSPGD (reference sequence). Trimming pared 3 bases from V and 0 bases from J, leaving 13 bases between. The CDR3 sequence: CTCSAGTRGSQNTLYF. CDR3 bases read: TGCACCTGCAGTGCGGGGACAAGGGGGAGTCAAAAC.

About this clone itself: The genes and germline here are from mouse. The CDR3 sequence: CASSPNWGGPYAEQFF. CDR3 DNA (partial): TGTGCCAGCAGCCCAAACTGGGGGGGACCTTATGCT. The genes are TRBV14 and TRBJ2-1; 10 bases fit TRBD2. From the germline J gene comes the end of the CDR3, since the read stops 4 residues before it. Losses at the gene ends were 5 bases for V and 4 bases for J; bases not matched to a gene: 9. Looked up from germline, CDR1 is SGHDT and CDR2 is FRDEAV. The CDR3 runs to 16 residues.

Details on this clone: Gene names and germline match the mouse. The read gets to within 4 residues of the CDR3 end, and the germline J gene fills in the rest. The rearrangement joins TRBV1 to TRBJ1-1; no firm D call. This CDR3 is 12 amino acids long. Germline-derived CDR1 and CDR2 are NSQYPW and LRSPGD (reference sequence). The CDR3 protein is CTCSARSSEVFF. CDR3 DNA (partial): TGCACCTGCAGTGCACGCAGCTCA.

About this clone: Germline and genes: mouse. With the read ending 4 residues before the CDR3 end, the germline J gene is used to fill in that end. V and J are TRBV5 and TRBJ1-2; D remains unclear. Trimming removed 4 bases from V and 0 bases from J, with 9 bases in between. Germline CDR1 LGHNA, CDR2 YNLKQL (reference sequence). The CDR3 extends over 14 amino acids. Here the CDR3 reads CASSPGPTNSDYTF. CDR3 DNA (partial): TGTGCCAGCAGCCCAGGCCCAACAAACTCC.

This clone turned up a few times. Gene names are the mouse ones. The read comes to an end 4 residues before the CDR3 does, leaving the germline J gene to fill in the end. The rearrangement uses TRBV1 and TRBJ2-1; tentative D call: TRBD1 (6 bases). This CDR3 is 13 amino acids long. Germline loops: CDR1 NSQYPW, CDR2 LRSPGD (reference sequence). Trimming removed 3 bases from V and 6 bases from J, with 9 bases in between. The CDR3 region is CTCSADSLAEQFF. The CDR3 DNA, read in part, is TGCACCTGCAGTGCGGACAGTCTTGCT.

This clone was seen a handful of times. All gene names here are mouse names. Read data end 4 residues before the CDR3 end; the end is taken from the germline J gene. This chain connects TRBV19 to TRBJ2-1; D remains ambiguous. Germline V lookup: CDR1 FNHDT, CDR2 SITEND (reference sequence). V was pared by 2 bases and J by 0 bases, with 6 bases between. The CDR3 spans 14 residues. CDR3 sequence reads: CASSIRSNYAEQFF. The sequenced CDR3 bases are TGTGCCAGCAGTATCCGCAGTAACTATGCT.

This clone was counted only a few times. These gene names are mouse names. Sequencing ends 4 residues short of the CDR3 end; the germline J gene provides the rest. The chain links TRBV13-1 to TRBJ2-1; 9 nucleotides match TRBD2. V lost 7 bases to trimming and J lost 5 bases; unmatched junction nucleotides: 4. The CDR3 is 13 residues long. The germline gives CDR1 NSHNY, CDR2 SYGAGN. CDR3 in amino acids: CASQDWGDAEQFF. CDR3 DNA, as far as it was read: TGTGCCAGCCAGGACTGGGGAGATGCT.

Ten or more counts support this clone. Gene names denote mouse genes. The sequence runs out 4 residues before the end of the CDR3; the remainder is reconstructed from the germline J gene. The chain links TRBV13-3 to TRBJ1-4, with D perhaps TRBD1 (6 bases). The CDR3 consists of 14 residues. Looked up from germline, CDR1 is NNHDY and CDR2 is SYVADS. Trimming took 5 bases from V and 3 from J, leaving 11 bases between them. CDR3 sequence: CASRLRGPNERLFF. Incomplete CDR3 DNA: TGTGCCAGCAGACTCAGGGGTCCCAACGAA.

This clone was recorded a few times. Mouse gene names apply. The CDR3 sequence is CAAGSGGPQDTQYF. Incomplete CDR3 DNA: TGTGCCGCCGGGTCTGGGGGGCCTCAAGAC. V usage is TRBV13-3 and J usage is TRBJ2-5, with 8 bases aligning to TRBD2. The read halts 4 residues ahead of the CDR3 end, with the missing end drawn from the germline J gene. J was trimmed by 3 bases and V by 10 bases; bases with no gene match: 10. There are 14 residues in the CDR3. Germline CDR1 reads NNHDY; CDR2 reads SYVADS.

Only a few counts were recorded for this clone. Any gene name here is a mouse gene name. Incomplete CDR3 DNA: TGTGCCAGCAGTGATGAACAGGGGGCGGTGGTTTCCAACGAA. Its translation: CASSDEQGAVVSNE. The full CDR3 reads CASSDEQGAVVSNERLFF. The chain links TRBV13-3 to TRBJ1-4; TRBD1 matches 9 bases. The read terminates 4 residues before the CDR3 end, so the remaining end is supplied by the germline J gene. The V segment lost 0 bases and the J segment 0 bases; nucleotides outside the gene matches: 6. There are 18 residues in the CDR3. Germline CDR1 NNHDY, CDR2 SYVADS.

The table lists this clone with a few counts. The listed TCRdb protein conflicts with the DNA translation at residue 10, and the protein shown is translated directly from the DNA. All gene names here are mouse names. The DNA ends 3 residues before the CDR3 does, and the rest of the CDR3 is filled in from the germline J gene. The chain uses TRBV1 and TRBJ1-3; a weak D match, TRBD1 (6 bases). The CDR3 is 13 amino acids. The germline gives CDR1 NSQYPW, CDR2 LRSPGD (reference sequence). The sequenced CDR3 bases are TGCACCTGCAGTGCAGAACAGGGAGGGACG. Its protein is CTCSAEQGGT. The CDR3 as a whole reads CTCSAEQGGTLYF.

This clone showed up just a few times. Gene names and germline refer to mouse. Read sequence stops 4 residues before the CDR3 end, and the germline J gene provides the missing end. The chain combines TRBV13-3 with TRBJ1-2; 8 bases line up with TRBD1. Germline V gene lookup returns CDR1 NNHDY and CDR2 SYVADS. V gave up 5 bases and J gave up 4 bases; unmatched junction bases: 7. There are 14 residues in the CDR3. The CDR3 bases that were read are TGTGCCAGCAGCACCGACAGGGGTGGCTCC. Its protein is CASSTDRGGS. The full CDR3 protein reads CASSTDRGGSDYTF.

This clone was seen a handful of times. Mouse gene names and germline throughout. Read coverage stops 4 residues before the CDR3 terminus; the germline J gene supplies the remainder. The V and J genes are TRBV13-3 and TRBJ2-7, with 8 bases matching TRBD2. Germline V gene sequence: CDR1 NNHDY, CDR2 SYVADS. CDR3 size: 13 residues. CDR3 DNA, as far as it was read: TGTGCCAGCAGGGGGGACTGGCTTTAT. Its protein is CASRGDWLY. The whole CDR3 is CASRGDWLYEQYF.

Comments on this clone: The genes and germline here are from mouse. The read stops 4 residues short of the end of the CDR3; the missing end is completed from the germline J gene. The chain combines TRBV13-3 with TRBJ2-1, with 8 bases matching TRBD2. V shed 5 bases, J shed 4 bases, and the junction held 11 bases outside the gene matches. From germline, CDR1 is NNHDY and CDR2 SYVADS. This CDR3 is 16 amino acids long. The sequenced CDR3 bases are TGTGCCAGCAGCGACCCAAACTGGGGGAGATATGCT. Its translation: CASSDPNWGRYA. The entire CDR3 protein reads CASSDPNWGRYAEQFF.

In this sample, this clone turned up a few times. The listed genes are named as in mouse. The read gets to within 4 residues of the CDR3 end, and the germline J gene fills in the rest. V and J are TRBV13-2 and TRBJ2-4; TRBD2 might be the D (7 bases). Germline V lookup: CDR1 NNHNN, CDR2 SYGAGS (reference sequence). The CDR3 is made up of 15 amino acids. The ends were cut back, 2 bases at V and 1 base at J, with 11 bases in the middle. CDR3: CASGERGGGQNTLYF. CDR3 bases read: TGTGCCAGCGGTGAGAGGGGGGGAGGTCAAAAC.

This clone occurred a few times. Gene labels here are mouse ones. The CDR3 end is not reached by the read, which stops 4 residues before it; the germline J gene fills it in. Other DNA sequences of this sample code for an identical CDR3. The gene calls are TRBV16 and TRBJ2-4, with TRBD2 identical over 10 bases. The trim removed 5 bases at V and 3 bases at J, leaving 2 bases unmatched. Per the germline V gene, CDR1 is SGHSA and CDR2 is FRNQAP. This CDR3 is built from 14 residues. CDR3: CASSLDWGQNTLYF. Partial CDR3 DNA: TGTGCAAGCAGCCTGGACTGGGGGCAAAAC.